This TCR beta chain was observed in a study of blood T cell repertoires in COVID-19. Turning to the study itself: COVID-19 samples, acute and convalescent, were from the United States, Italy and Spain. PBMCs, B-cell-depleted T cells, or T cells were the source of the cDNA or gDNA that made up the material.

The CDR3 has 14 residues. Trimming cost V 3 bases and J 5 bases; bases outside gene matches: 6. Germline CDR1 KGHDR, CDR2 SFDVKD. Original handling: Reference gene primer amplification yielded estimated nucleated cell counts. Profiled with immunoSEQ multiplex PCR; TCRdb holds only in-frame clones, not every one. The V and J calls and clone size come from that table; D and trimming were worked out from the DNA. The sample carries 250,000 to 300,000 clones, approximately 85% recorded once. V and J are TRBV24-1 and TRBJ2-7; 7 bases map to TRBD1. The sequence was obtained from a man over 45 with active or convalescent COVID-19. The specimen was peripheral blood. This CDR3 is CATSDTNRGHEQYF. The CDR3 nucleotides are TGTGCCACCAGTGATACGAACAGGGGCCACGAGCAGTACTTC.